The 9 T cell receptor beta chains below come from one sample, sequenced in a study of T cell repertoires in cytomegalovirus infection. TCRdb re-called the reads with MiXCR, one entry per CDR3 protein. The profile shows over 250,000 distinct CDR3 sequences, about 25% of them singletons. Sample: PBMCs. These receptor sequences come from a human donor in good health (CMV status not recorded). Some clones in this sample may be carry-over from other donors' samples.

This chain joins TRBV5-1 and TRBJ2-7; D might be TRBD2 (6 bases). The CDR3 totals 15 residues. Deletions cut 0 bases from V and 0 bases from J, with 10 bases between. The germline gives CDR1 SGHRS, CDR2 YFSETQ. CDR3 sequence (DNA): TGCGCCAGCAGCTTGGATGCGGGGAGCTCCTACGAGCAGTACTTC. Its translation: CASSLDAGSSYEQYF.

The chain couples TRBV19 to TRBJ1-5, with 7 bases identical to TRBD1. Germline CDR1 and CDR2: LNHDA and SQIVND (reference sequence). The CDR3 is 13 amino acids. The V and J ends lost 5 bases and 5 bases, in that order; junction bases with no gene match: 3. CDR3 bases: TGTGCCAGTAGTGGGGACAGTCATCAGCCCCAGCATTTT. It codes for CASSGDSHQPQHF.

The chain has TRBV29-1 and TRBJ1-1; 7 nucleotides line up with TRBD1. Germline CDR1 is SQVTM and CDR2 is ANQGSEA. The CDR3 extends over 13 amino acids. The J segment lost 2 bases and the V segment lost 7 bases, leaving 7 bases of the junction unmatched. The CDR3 DNA reads as TGCAGCGCCCGGGACAGCCTAAACACTGAAGCTTTCTTT. Translated, it gives CSARDSLNTEAFF.

This clonotype has at least ten counts. The rearrangement joins TRBV7-8 to TRBJ2-1, with D possibly matching TRBD2 (5 bases). This CDR3 has 16 amino acids. The V and J ends lost 5 bases and 6 bases respectively, with 20 bases between them. The germline V gene has CDR1 SGHVS and CDR2 FQNEAQ. The CDR3 here is CASSPQEGWALNEQFF. The CDR3 bases are TGTGCCAGCAGCCCCCAAGAGGGTTGGGCACTCAATGAGCAGTTCTTC.

On this clonotype itself: A read error may be the cause here, since a much bigger clone is one base away. The J gene is TRBJ1-2, the V gene TRBV7-2; 8 positions agree with TRBD1. The germline V gene encodes CDR1 SGHTA and CDR2 FQGNSA. The V and J ends lost 5 bases and 4 bases, in that order; junction bases with no gene match: 9. This CDR3 region has 15 residues. This CDR3 is CASSPQGAESYGYTF. The DNA of the CDR3 is TGTGCCAGCAGCCCTCAGGGGGCGGAGAGCTATGGCTACACCTTC.

This chain links TRBV20-1 with TRBJ2-6, with D perhaps being TRBD1 or TRBD2 (5 bases each). CDR3 size: 14 residues. The germline gives CDR1 DFQATT, CDR2 SNEGSKA (reference sequence). Trimming left V 5 bases short and J 2 bases short, with 10 bases between. CDR3 in DNA: TGCAGTGCTGGACGGGACGCTGGGGCCAACGTCCTGACTTTC. Translation gives CSAGRDAGANVLTF.

This clonotype was recorded many times. This rearrangement joins TRBV28 to TRBJ2-5, with D unresolved. Germline CDR1 is MDHEN and CDR2 is SYDVKM. The CDR3 sequence is 18 residues long. V gave up 5 bases and J gave up 2 bases, with 24 bases separating them. DNA for the CDR3: TGTGCCAGCAGTCACCGGCCCGGTGAAAAGGAGTCACAAGAGACCCAGTACTTC. Translated, it gives CASSHRPGEKESQETQYF.

The rearrangement uses TRBV7-2 and TRBJ2-5; 8 bases are a match to TRBD1. The ends lost 0 bases at V and 4 bases at J; junction bases unmatched: 4. The CDR3 loop spans 15 amino acids. The germline V gene encodes CDR1 SGHTA and CDR2 FQGNSA. CDR3 loop: CASSLARGLGETQYF. CDR3 coding DNA: TGTGCCAGCAGCTTAGCCAGGGGGCTAGGAGAGACCCAGTACTTC.

V usage is TRBV5-1 and J usage is TRBJ2-3, with 9 bases lining up with TRBD2. V shed 4 bases, J shed 2 bases, and the junction held 8 bases outside the gene matches. The CDR3 sequence is 16 residues long. Germline V gene sequence: CDR1 SGHRS, CDR2 YFSETQ. CDR3 region: CASSNDAGGITDTQYF. CDR3 DNA sequence: TGCGCCAGCAGCAATGATGCGGGGGGGATCACAGATACGCAGTATTTT.